Listed below are T cell receptor beta chains from one sample, sequenced in a study of breast tumors, draining lymph nodes, adjacent tissues. TCRdb reanalysed the multiplex PCR reads using MiXCR and keeps one entry per CDR3 protein. The sample consists of over 10,000 distinct CDR3 sequences, about 37% of them appearing once. Sequencing was performed on breast tumor tissue. The receptors were gathered from a female donor with breast cancer. Some clones in this sample may be carry-over from other donors' samples. Each CDR3 is given with its conserved first and last residue. The D gene is left open where the match is weak. Rows give clone size only sometimes, using once, few, many, or a class for an expanded clone.

>TRBJ1-6|15|many|TRBV6-1|-
TGTGCCAGCAGTCCGGACAGCTGGAATAATTCACCCCTCCACTTT
CASSPDSWNNSPLHF
>TRBJ1-2|14|-|TRBV7-9|-
TGTGCCAGCAGCTTAGAAGGCGGTAACTATGGCTACACCTTC
CASSLEGGNYGYTF
>TRBJ2-5|16|-|TRBV7-9|TRBD2
TGCGCCAGCAGCCCTTATCTAGCGGGGGGGCCGGGGACCCAGTACTTC
CASSPYLAGGPGTQYF
>TRBJ1-5|14|many|TRBV6-1|TRBD1
TGTGCCAGCAGTGTTGACAGGGGCAATCAGCCCCAGCATTTT
CASSVDRGNQPQHF
>TRBJ2-1|18|-|TRBV7-8|TRBD2
TGTGCCAGCAGCCAAGGGACTAGCGGGAGGGTAATGTTCAATGAGCAGTTCTTC
CASSQGTSGRVMFNEQFF
>TRBJ2-3|16|many|TRBV20-1|-
TGCAGTGCTGGACCGGTGGTGGGGGGGCCAACAGATACGCAGTATTTT
CSAGPVVGGPTDTQYF
>TRBJ1-5|16|-|TRBV6-1|-
TGTGCCAGCAGTGACACATCAGGGTCTCGTGGTCAGCCCCAGCATTTT
CASSDTSGSRGQPQHF
>TRBJ2-5|17|few|TRBV5-4|-
TGTGCCAGCAGCCCCCGCGCGCCGGGGGCCCCCCGAGAGACCCAGTACTTC
CASSPRAPGAPRETQYF
>TRBJ2-2|12|many|TRBV7-3|-
TGTGCCAGCCGCCCGGACACCGGGGAGCTGTTTTTT
CASRPDTGELFF
>TRBJ2-3|15|many|TRBV6-1|-
TGTGCCAGCAGTGACTCCAGGGGGGGGGTAGATACGCAGTATTTT
CASSDSRGGVDTQYF
>TRBJ2-1|16|many|TRBV5-1|-
TGCGCCAGCAGCTTCTCCCCGGCCGGGTCTAGGGATGAGCAGTTCTTC
CASSFSPAGSRDEQFF
>TRBJ2-1|16|many|TRBV10-3|-
TGTGCCATCAGATCTTTTACTAGCAGTATCTACAATGAGCAGTTCTTC
CAIRSFTSSIYNEQFF
>TRBJ1-2|13|many|TRBV12-3/TRBV12-4|TRBD1
TGTGCCAGCAGGTGGACAGGGGAGTATGGCTACACCTTC
CASRWTGEYGYTF
>TRBJ2-7|13|-|TRBV5-1|TRBD1
TGCGCCAGCAGAATGACAGGGGTAGGCGAGCAGTACTTC
CASRMTGVGEQYF